Listed here are 32 T cell receptor beta chains from one sample, sequenced in a study of cytomegalovirus exposure and HLA in healthy donors. 13 Jbeta primers and 60 Vbeta primers were used for the PCR. The repertoire was sequenced with immunoSEQ multiplex PCR; TCRdb's copy has only in-frame clones and lacks some. Of roughly 140,000 clones in the sample, around 85% were seen once. The sequencing sample was made of PBMCs. These receptors all stem from a middle-aged man in good health and CMV-seropositive.

The rearrangement links TRBV5-1 to TRBJ2-7; D remains ambiguous. The CDR3 is 13 residues long. Trimming left V 0 bases short and J 7 bases short, with 11 bases between. Germline V gene sequence: CDR1 SGHRS, CDR2 YFSETQ. The CDR3 nucleotides are TGCGCCAGCAGCTTGGCCGTTAACGGGGAGCAGTACTTC. Translated: CASSLAVNGEQYF.

Here the CDR3 reads CASSRVANYGYTF. CDR3 DNA: TGTGCCAGCTCCAGGGTGGCTAACTATGGCTACACCTTC. The genes are TRBV6-1 and TRBJ1-2; D may be TRBD1 (5 bases). The V end was cut by 8 bases, the J end by 0 bases, with 10 bases between. The germline V gene encodes CDR1 MNHNS and CDR2 SASEGT. The CDR3 consists of 13 residues.

The genes are TRBV11-2 and TRBJ2-7, with TRBD2 identical over 13 bases. The V segment lost 9 bases and the J segment 4 bases; nucleotides outside the gene matches: 9. Germline V CDR1 and CDR2: SGHAT, FQNNGV. The CDR3 has 15 amino acids. The CDR3: CASQRGTSGTYEQYF. The CDR3 nucleotides read TGTGCCAGTCAGAGGGGGACTAGCGGGACTTACGAGCAGTACTTC.

J is TRBJ2-7 and V is TRBV5-6, with 7 bases fitting TRBD2. Germline CDR1 reads SGHDT; CDR2 reads YYEEEE. V was clipped by 1 base and J by 0 bases; unmatched bases: 10. CDR3 length: 17 residues. CDR3: CASSLMGGGESSYEQYF. CDR3 nucleotides: TGTGCCAGCAGCTTGATGGGGGGGGGAGAGAGCTCCTACGAGCAGTACTTC.

The chain links TRBV5-1 to TRBJ2-3; TRBD2 aligns across 9 bases. J gave up 4 bases and V 4 bases, and 19 bases lay outside the gene matches. The germline CDR1 and CDR2 sequences are SGHRS and YFSETQ. This CDR3 contains 19 residues. The CDR3 reads CASSHRGWDLAGTADTQYF. In DNA, the CDR3 is TGCGCCAGCAGCCACAGGGGCTGGGATCTAGCGGGAACAGCAGATACGCAGTATTTT. Supplemented by reference TRBV5-1 and TRBJ2-3, the full variable domain reads KAGVTQTPRYLIKTRGQQVTLSCSPISGHRSVSWYQQTPGQGLQFLFEYFSETQRNKGNFPGRFSGRQFSNSRSEMNVSTLELGDSALYLCASSHRGWDLAGTADTQYFGPGTRLTVL.

This chain joins TRBV15 and TRBJ2-1; 14 positions match TRBD2. The J segment lost 4 bases and the V segment lost 2 bases, leaving 10 bases of the junction unmatched. Germline CDR1 LNHNV, CDR2 YYDKDF (reference sequence). The CDR3 is 19 amino acids. The CDR3 is CATSRLLGTSGSKYNEQFF. The CDR3 DNA reads TGTGCCACCAGCAGACTCCTAGGGACTAGCGGGAGCAAGTACAATGAGCAGTTCTTC. Drawing the rest from reference TRBV15 and TRBJ2-1, the complete variable domain is DAMVIQNPRYQVTQFGKPVTLSCSQTLNHNVMYWYQQKSSQAPKLLFHYYDKDFNNEADTPDNFQSRRPNTSFCFLDIRSPGLGDTAMYLCATSRLLGTSGSKYNEQFFGPGTRLTVL.

The rearrangement links TRBV4-1 to TRBJ1-1; possible D gene TRBD1, 5 bases. V was clipped by 2 bases and J by 1 base, with 20 bases between them. Germline V gene sequence: CDR1 MGHRA, CDR2 YSYEKL. This CDR3 is 18 amino acids long. Here the CDR3 reads CASSQNGGRTYPNTEAFF. CDR3 in DNA: TGCGCCAGCAGCCAAAATGGGGGGAGGACCTACCCGAACACTGAAGCTTTCTTT.

The chain carries TRBV5-1 and TRBJ1-1, with D tentatively TRBD1 (5 bases). The CDR3 extends over 15 amino acids. CDR1 and CDR2 (germline): SGHRS, YFSETQ. Trimming cost V 0 bases and J 5 bases, with 14 bases left between them. This CDR3 reads CASSLAQGSRTEAFF. CDR3 nucleotides: TGCGCCAGCAGCTTGGCGCAGGGTTCGAGGACTGAAGCTTTCTTT.

This clone appeared once. This sequence joins TRBV2 and TRBJ2-1, with 7 bases lining up with TRBD2. Trimming at V came to 4 bases and at J to 9 bases, leaving 6 bases not matched to a gene. CDR3 length: 13 amino acids. Germline assignment: CDR1 SNHLY and CDR2 FYNNEI. The CDR3 loop is CASSAGGAPEQFF. The CDR3 coding sequence is TGTGCCAGCAGTGCGGGGGGAGCGCCTGAGCAGTTCTTC.

As concerns this clone: The junction departs from the called germline gene at one end, perhaps through a read error. The gene calls are TRBV7-9 and TRBJ1-1, with TRBD1 identical over 7 bases. The CDR3 extends over 19 amino acids. Germline-derived CDR1 and CDR2 are SEHNR and FQNEAQ (reference sequence). The chain's CDR3 is CSSSFSSLRGPMNRTEAFF. Written as DNA, the CDR3 is TGTTCCAGCAGCTTCTCGTCGTTGAGGGGGCCCATGAACAGGACTGAAGCTTTCTTT.

This chain connects TRBV15 to TRBJ2-1, with 12 nucleotides matching TRBD2. Germline V gives CDR1 LNHNV, CDR2 YYDKDF (reference sequence). Germline trimming cut 3 bases from V and 7 bases from J; bases unmatched to any gene: 10. The CDR3 contains 17 residues. CDR3 region: CATSRGTLAGGLNEQFF. CDR3 DNA: TGTGCCACCAGCAGGGGAACACTAGCGGGAGGATTGAATGAGCAGTTCTTC.

The genes are TRBV29-1 and TRBJ1-4; 8 bases agree with TRBD1. This CDR3 comprises 14 residues. Germline CDR1 reads SQVTM; CDR2 reads ANQGSEA. J lost 2 bases, V lost 5 bases, and 4 bases had no gene match. The CDR3 DNA sequence: TGCAGCGTTTCAGGGGGCGCGACTAATGAAAAACTGTTTTTT. Protein: CSVSGGATNEKLFF.

The chain recombines TRBV5-1 with TRBJ1-6; possible D gene TRBD1, 6 bases. The CDR3 loop spans 13 amino acids. From germline, CDR1 is SGHRS and CDR2 YFSETQ. V dropped 2 bases and J dropped 7 bases, with 7 bases sitting between them. The chain's CDR3 is CASSFQGNSPLHF. CDR3 coding DNA: TGCGCCAGCAGCTTTCAGGGGAATTCACCCCTCCACTTT.

The chain couples TRBV18 to TRBJ2-1, with 10 nucleotides matching TRBD1. This CDR3 comprises 15 residues. V lost 6 bases, J lost 7 bases, and 9 bases stayed unmatched. Germline CDR1 and CDR2: KGHSH and LQKENI. CDR3 protein: CASSGQGSSGNEQFF. CDR3 DNA sequence: TGTGCCAGCTCGGGACAGGGGTCCTCGGGTAATGAGCAGTTCTTC.

This clone has more than one count but fewer than ten. The V gene is TRBV6-6, the J gene TRBJ1-1; 7 bases are shared with TRBD1. Germline CDR1 is MNHNY and CDR2 is SVGAGI (reference sequence). CDR3 length equals 13 residues. Germline trimming cut 6 bases from V and 11 bases from J; bases unmatched to any gene: 12. CDR3 coding DNA: TGTGCCAGCAGCTCCGGACAGGCCCCTAGGGCTTTCTTT. Translating gives CASSSGQAPRAFF.

This chain connects TRBV5-1 to TRBJ2-1, with 11 positions matching TRBD2. V was clipped by 0 bases and J by 9 bases; unmatched bases: 8. Looked up from germline, CDR1 is SGHRS and CDR2 is YFSETQ. CDR3 size: 16 residues. In DNA, the CDR3 is TGCGCCAGCAGCTTGGCCGGAATAGCGGGAGGGTCTGAGCAGTTCTTC. Its protein product is CASSLAGIAGGSEQFF.

This clone occurred once. J is TRBJ1-5 and V is TRBV9, with unresolved D. The V gene's germline CDR1 is SGDLS and CDR2 YYNGEE. The V gene lost 2 bases and the J gene lost 6 bases, with 15 bases spanning the gap. CDR3 size: 15 residues. CDR3 loop: CASSVRMRAVQPQHF. The CDR3 DNA sequence: TGTGCCAGCAGCGTCCGTATGAGGGCCGTTCAGCCCCAGCATTTT.

V gene TRBV7-2 combines with J gene TRBJ2-1; 7 bases are shared with TRBD1. The V gene's germline CDR1 is SGHTA and CDR2 FQGNSA. Unmatched junction bases numbered 7, after V lost 4 bases and J lost 4 bases. The CDR3 is made up of 15 amino acids. CDR3 amino acids: CASSSRQGVYNEQFF. CDR3 in DNA: TGTGCCAGCAGCTCCCGACAGGGCGTTTACAATGAGCAGTTCTTC.

DNA of the CDR3: TGTGCCAGCAGCTTAGTGGAGACAGGCAAAAACATTCAGTACTTC. It encodes CASSLVETGKNIQYF. The chain joins TRBV7-9 to TRBJ2-4; D is possibly TRBD1 (6 bases). Germline CDR1 is SEHNR and CDR2 is FQNEAQ (reference sequence). The V end lost 1 base, the J end lost 3 bases, and 10 bases lay between the germline ends. The length of the CDR3 is 15 residues.

The sample holds a few counts of this clone. This chain links TRBV9 with TRBJ1-2; D might be TRBD1 (6 bases). This CDR3 is built from 15 residues. In germline, CDR1 is SGDLS, CDR2 YYNGEE. The V end was cut by 4 bases, the J end by 4 bases, with 17 bases between. The chain's CDR3 is CASSSVDRKLYGYTF. The CDR3 DNA reads TGTGCCAGCAGCTCTGTTGACAGGAAACTCTATGGCTACACCTTC.

This rearrangement joins TRBV5-1 to TRBJ2-3; 11 bases map to TRBD2. Trimming removed 3 bases from V and 0 bases from J; junction bases left unmatched: 3. Germline lookup yields CDR1 SGHRS and CDR2 YFSETQ. This CDR3 contains 16 residues. CDR3 DNA: TGCGCCAGCAGCTCTGGGACTAGCGGTAGCACAGATACGCAGTATTTT. This codes for CASSSGTSGSTDTQYF.

The chain uses TRBV5-4 and TRBJ1-2, with 9 bases that match TRBD1. With V trimmed by 5 bases and J by 7 bases, 6 bases remained unmatched. Germline CDR1 reads SGHNT; CDR2 reads YYREEE (reference sequence). The CDR3 extends over 13 amino acids. For the CDR3, the DNA is TGTGCCAGCAGATTACAGGGGGCGCGTGGCTACACCTTC. Translating it yields CASRLQGARGYTF.

The chain carries TRBV7-9 and TRBJ2-1, with 12 bases lining up with TRBD2. After removal of 5 bases from V and 7 bases from J, the junction contained 3 bases not matched to a gene. From germline, CDR1 is SEHNR and CDR2 FQNEAQ (reference sequence). The CDR3 extends over 14 amino acids. The DNA of the CDR3 is TGTGCCAGCAGCCTAGGACTAGCGGGGAATGAGCAGTTCTTC. This encodes CASSLGLAGNEQFF.

This rearrangement joins TRBV19 to TRBJ1-2; 10 bases match TRBD1. V lost 8 bases to trimming and J lost 4 bases; unmatched junction nucleotides: 4. The CDR3 loop spans 13 amino acids. CDR1 and CDR2 from the germline V gene are LNHDA and SQIVND (reference sequence). CDR3 amino acids: CASRQGASYGYTF. The CDR3 DNA reads as TGTGCCAGTCGACAGGGGGCAAGCTATGGCTACACCTTC.

The V call is TRBV9, the J call TRBJ1-6; 8 bases fit TRBD1. Trimming cost V 0 bases and J 10 bases; bases outside gene matches: 6. This CDR3 spans 15 amino acids. CDR1 and CDR2 (germline): SGDLS, YYNGEE. CDR3 DNA sequence: TGTGCCAGCAGCGTAGATACCCGGACAGGGTCACCCCTCCACTTT. This translates into CASSVDTRTGSPLHF.

The chain uses TRBV7-9 and TRBJ2-3, with no clear D. Germline V lookup: CDR1 SEHNR, CDR2 FQNEAQ (reference sequence). Trimming left V 1 base short and J 1 base short, with 6 bases between. The CDR3 sequence is 14 residues long. The CDR3 is CASSLVAGTDTQYF. CDR3 DNA: TGTGCCAGCAGCTTAGTGGCAGGCACAGATACGCAGTATTTT.

The chain employs TRBV15 and TRBJ2-5; 9 positions match TRBD1. V was clipped by 5 bases and J by 3 bases; unmatched bases: 4. This CDR3 contains 14 residues. Germline CDR1 and CDR2: LNHNV and YYDKDF (reference sequence). The DNA for the CDR3 is TGTGCCACCAGCGGACAGGGGAGGGAAGAGACCCAGTACTTC. It encodes CATSGQGREETQYF.

This CDR3 reads CASSLRVDTTYYNEQFF. DNA for the CDR3: TGTGCCAGCTCACTCCGAGTCGACACAACCTACTACAATGAGCAGTTCTTC. The chain links TRBV18 to TRBJ2-1; D not certain. This CDR3 is 17 amino acids long. Per germline, CDR1 KGHSH and CDR2 LQKENI. V was pared by 4 bases and J by 3 bases, with 19 bases between.

The table lists this clone with a few counts. The rearrangement joins TRBV11-3 to TRBJ2-5; unclear D gene. The CDR3 runs 12 residues. Germline values: CDR1 SGHNT, CDR2 YENEEA. V was shortened by 1 base and J by 5 bases, with 5 bases between the two germline ends. Here the CDR3 reads CASSLVEETQYF. In DNA, the CDR3 is TGTGCCAGCAGCTTAGTGGAGGAGACCCAGTACTTC.

This chain connects TRBV30 to TRBJ2-7; 7 bases are a match to TRBD1. J lost 1 base, V lost 0 bases, and 6 bases had no gene match. CDR3 size: 15 residues. The V gene's germline CDR1 is GTSNPN and CDR2 SVGIG (reference sequence). The CDR3 sequence: CAWSVRQGPSYEQYF. In nucleotides, the CDR3 is TGTGCCTGGAGTGTGAGACAGGGCCCATCCTACGAGCAGTACTTC.

This clone was seen more than once but under ten times. V usage is TRBV29-1 and J usage is TRBJ2-5; TRBD1 matches at 7 bases. Trimming took 6 bases from V and 6 from J; bases not matched to a gene: 10. Germline V gene lookup returns CDR1 SQVTM and CDR2 ANQGSEA. The CDR3 is 13 amino acids. Written as DNA, the CDR3 is TGCAGCGTGCCGACAGGGTCGGCGCAGACCCAGTACTTC. As protein: CSVPTGSAQTQYF.

This clone was detected only a few times. This rearrangement joins TRBV2 to TRBJ2-3; D not resolved. The ends were cut back, 6 bases at V and 6 bases at J, with 10 bases in the middle. Germline V gene data show CDR1 as SNHLY and CDR2 as FYNNEI. The CDR3 loop spans 12 amino acids. As DNA, the CDR3 is TGTGCCAGCAGGAGGATGGCGGATACGCAGTATTTT. Its translation is CASRRMADTQYF.